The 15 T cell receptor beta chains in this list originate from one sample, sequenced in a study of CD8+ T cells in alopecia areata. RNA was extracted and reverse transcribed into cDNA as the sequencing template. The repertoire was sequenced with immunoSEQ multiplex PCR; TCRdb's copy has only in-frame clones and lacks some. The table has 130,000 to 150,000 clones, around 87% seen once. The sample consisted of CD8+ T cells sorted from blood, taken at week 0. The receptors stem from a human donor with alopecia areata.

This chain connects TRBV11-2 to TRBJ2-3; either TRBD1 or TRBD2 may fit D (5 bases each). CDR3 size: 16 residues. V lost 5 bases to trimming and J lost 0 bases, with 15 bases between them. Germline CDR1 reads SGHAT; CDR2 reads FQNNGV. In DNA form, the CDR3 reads TGTGCCAGCAGCCCCAGGGACGGTTCTAGCACAGATACGCAGTATTTT. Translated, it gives CASSPRDGSSTDTQYF.

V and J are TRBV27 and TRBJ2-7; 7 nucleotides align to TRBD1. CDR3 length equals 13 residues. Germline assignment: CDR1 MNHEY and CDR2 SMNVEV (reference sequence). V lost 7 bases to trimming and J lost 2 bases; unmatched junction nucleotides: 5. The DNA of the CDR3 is TGTGCCAGCACTGACAGGGCTACCTACGAGCAGTACTTC. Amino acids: CASTDRATYEQYF.

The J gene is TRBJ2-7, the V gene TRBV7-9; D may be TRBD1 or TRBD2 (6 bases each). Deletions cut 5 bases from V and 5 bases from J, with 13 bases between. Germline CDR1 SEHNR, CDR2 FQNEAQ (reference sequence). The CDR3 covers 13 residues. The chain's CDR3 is CASSTNRGHEQYF. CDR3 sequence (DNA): TGTGCCAGCAGCACCAACCGGGGGCACGAGCAGTACTTC. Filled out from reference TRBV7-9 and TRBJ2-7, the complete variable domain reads DTGVSQNPRHKITKRGQNVTFRCDPISEHNRLYWYRQTLGQGPEFLTYFQNEAQLEKSRLLSDRFSAERPKGSFSTLEIQRTEQGDSAMYLCASSTNRGHEQYFGPGTRLTVT.

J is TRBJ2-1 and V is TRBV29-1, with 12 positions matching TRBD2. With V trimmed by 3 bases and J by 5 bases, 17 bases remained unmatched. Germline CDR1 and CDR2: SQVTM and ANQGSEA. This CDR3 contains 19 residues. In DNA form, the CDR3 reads TGCAGCGTTGAGGCGGCAGGGGGAAAACTAGCGGGAGGCGACAATGAGCAGTTCTTC. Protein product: CSVEAAGGKLAGGDNEQFF.

The CDR3 DNA reads as TGCAGCGTTGAACAGGGTCGCTACGAGCAGTACTTC. Translating gives CSVEQGRYEQYF. The chain joins TRBV29-1 to TRBJ2-7; a possible D gene is TRBD1 (5 bases). Germline CDR1 and CDR2: SQVTM and ANQGSEA. V dropped 2 bases and J dropped 3 bases, with 8 bases sitting between them. CDR3 size: 12 residues.

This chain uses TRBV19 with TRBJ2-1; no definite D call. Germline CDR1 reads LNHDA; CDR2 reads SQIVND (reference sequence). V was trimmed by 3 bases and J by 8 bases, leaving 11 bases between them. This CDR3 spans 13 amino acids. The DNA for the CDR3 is TGTGCCAGTAGTATCAGAGGCGGAGATGAGCAGTTCTTC. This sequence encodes CASSIRGGDEQFF.

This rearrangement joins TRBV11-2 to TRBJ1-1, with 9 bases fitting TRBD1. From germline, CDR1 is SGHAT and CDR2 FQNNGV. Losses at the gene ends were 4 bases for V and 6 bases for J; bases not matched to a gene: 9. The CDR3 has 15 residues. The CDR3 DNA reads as TGTGCCAGCAGCTCCCCCGGGACAGGGTATCCTGAAGCTTTCTTT. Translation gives CASSSPGTGYPEAFF.

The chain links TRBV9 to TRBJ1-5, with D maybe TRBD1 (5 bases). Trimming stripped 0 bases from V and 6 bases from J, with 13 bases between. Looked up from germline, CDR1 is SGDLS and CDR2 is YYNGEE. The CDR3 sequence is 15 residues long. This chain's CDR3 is CASSVDIGEGQPQHF. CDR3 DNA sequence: TGTGCCAGCAGCGTAGATATAGGGGAAGGTCAGCCCCAGCATTTT.

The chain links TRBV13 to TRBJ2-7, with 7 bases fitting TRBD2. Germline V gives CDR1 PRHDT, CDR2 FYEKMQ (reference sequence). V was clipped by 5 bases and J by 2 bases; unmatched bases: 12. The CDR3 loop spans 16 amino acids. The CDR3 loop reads CASSPVEAGTTYEQYF. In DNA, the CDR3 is TGTGCCAGCAGCCCGGTAGAAGCGGGGACTACCTACGAGCAGTACTTC.

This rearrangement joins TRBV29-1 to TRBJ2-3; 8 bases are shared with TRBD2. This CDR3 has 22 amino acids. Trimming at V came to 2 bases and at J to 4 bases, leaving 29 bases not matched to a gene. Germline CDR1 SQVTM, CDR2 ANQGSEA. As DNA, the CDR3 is TGCAGCGTTGAATTGGGGGATGCGGGGCTGGCTGCGGGGGGTGTCTGGGCAGATACGCAGTATTTT. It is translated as CSVELGDAGLAAGGVWADTQYF.

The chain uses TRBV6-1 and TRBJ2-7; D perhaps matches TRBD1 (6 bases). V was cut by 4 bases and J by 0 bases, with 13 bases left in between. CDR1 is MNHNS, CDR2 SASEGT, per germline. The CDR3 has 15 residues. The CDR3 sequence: CASSARGLGSYEQYF. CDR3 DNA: TGTGCCAGCAGTGCCAGGGGCCTGGGCTCCTACGAGCAGTACTTC.

CDR3 loop: CAIGGGPEGDSRSSYEQYF. CDR3 bases: TGTGCCATCGGGGGAGGGCCGGAGGGTGATAGCCGAAGCTCCTACGAGCAGTACTTC. The rearrangement joins TRBV10-3 to TRBJ2-7, with 7 bases aligning to TRBD2. The CDR3 runs to 19 residues. With 8 bases clipped from V and 0 bases from J, the junction kept 22 bases outside the gene matches. In germline, CDR1 is ENHRY, CDR2 SYGVKD.

In nucleotides, the CDR3 is TGTGCCAGCAGCTTGGGACAGGGCGGAGACACTGAAGCTTTCTTT. This encodes CASSLGQGGDTEAFF. The chain carries TRBV7-9 and TRBJ1-1; TRBD1 agrees at 9 bases. Germline V CDR1 and CDR2: SEHNR, FQNEAQ (reference sequence). The CDR3 sequence is 15 residues long. Trimming cost V 3 bases and J 3 bases; bases outside gene matches: 5.

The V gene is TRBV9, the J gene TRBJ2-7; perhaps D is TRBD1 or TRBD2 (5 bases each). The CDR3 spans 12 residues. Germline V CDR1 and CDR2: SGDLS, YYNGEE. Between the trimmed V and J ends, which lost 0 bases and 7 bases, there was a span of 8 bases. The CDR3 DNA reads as TGTGCCAGCAGCGTAGGAGGGGTTGAGCAGTACTTC. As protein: CASSVGGVEQYF.

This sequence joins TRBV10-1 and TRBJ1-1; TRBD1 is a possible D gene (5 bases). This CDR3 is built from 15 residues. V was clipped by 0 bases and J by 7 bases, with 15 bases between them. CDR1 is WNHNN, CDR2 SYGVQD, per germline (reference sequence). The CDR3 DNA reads TGCGCCAGCAGTGAGTCGGGACTGGGACGGAATGAAGCTTTCTTT. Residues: CASSESGLGRNEAFF.